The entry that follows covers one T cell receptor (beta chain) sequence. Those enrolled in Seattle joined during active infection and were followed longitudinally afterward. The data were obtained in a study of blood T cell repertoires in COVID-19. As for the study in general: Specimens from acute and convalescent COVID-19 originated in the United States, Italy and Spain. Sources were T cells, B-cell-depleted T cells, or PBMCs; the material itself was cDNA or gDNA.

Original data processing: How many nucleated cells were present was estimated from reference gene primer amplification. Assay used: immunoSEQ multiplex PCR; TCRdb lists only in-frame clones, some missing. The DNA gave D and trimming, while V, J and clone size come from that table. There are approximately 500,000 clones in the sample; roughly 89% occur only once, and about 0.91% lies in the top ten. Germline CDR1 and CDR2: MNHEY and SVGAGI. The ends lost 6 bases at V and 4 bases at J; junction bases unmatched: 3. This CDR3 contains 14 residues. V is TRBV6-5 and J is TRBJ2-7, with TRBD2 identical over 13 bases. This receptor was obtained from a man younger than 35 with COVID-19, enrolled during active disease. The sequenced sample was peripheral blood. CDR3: CASRRTSGSYEQYF. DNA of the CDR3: TGTGCCAGCAGGAGGACTAGCGGGAGTTACGAGCAGTACTTC.